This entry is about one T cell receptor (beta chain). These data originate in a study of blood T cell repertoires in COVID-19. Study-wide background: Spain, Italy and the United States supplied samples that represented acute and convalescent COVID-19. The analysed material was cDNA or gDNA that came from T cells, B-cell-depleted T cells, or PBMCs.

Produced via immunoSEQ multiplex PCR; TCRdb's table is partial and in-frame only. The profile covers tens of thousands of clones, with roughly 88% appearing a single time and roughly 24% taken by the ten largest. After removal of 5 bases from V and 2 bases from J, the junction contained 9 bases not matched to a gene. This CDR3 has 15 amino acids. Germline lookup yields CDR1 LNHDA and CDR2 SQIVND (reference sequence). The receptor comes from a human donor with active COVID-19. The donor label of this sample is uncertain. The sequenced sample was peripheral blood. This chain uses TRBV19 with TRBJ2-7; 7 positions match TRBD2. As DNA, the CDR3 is TGTGCCAGTAGTTTGGGGGGGTCGTTACCCTACGAGCAGTACTTC. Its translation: CASSLGGSLPYEQYF.